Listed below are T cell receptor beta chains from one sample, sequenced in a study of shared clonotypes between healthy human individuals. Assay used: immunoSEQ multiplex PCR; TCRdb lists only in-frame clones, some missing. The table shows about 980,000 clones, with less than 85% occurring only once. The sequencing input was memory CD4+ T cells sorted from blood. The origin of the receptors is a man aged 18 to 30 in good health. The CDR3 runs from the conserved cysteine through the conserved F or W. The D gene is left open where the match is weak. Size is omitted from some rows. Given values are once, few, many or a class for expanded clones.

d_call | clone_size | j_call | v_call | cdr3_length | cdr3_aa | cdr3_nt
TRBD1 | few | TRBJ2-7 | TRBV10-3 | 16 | CAISPFPGTGVNEQYF | TGTGCCATCAGTCCTTTTCCCGGGACAGGGGTAAACGAGCAGTACTTC
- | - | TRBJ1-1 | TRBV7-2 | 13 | CASSSDRNTEAFF | TGTGCCAGCAGCTCGGACAGAAACACTGAAGCTTTCTTT
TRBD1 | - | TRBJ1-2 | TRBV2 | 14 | CASSQDRGSYGYTF | TGTGCCAGCAGCCAAGACAGGGGTAGCTATGGCTACACCTTC
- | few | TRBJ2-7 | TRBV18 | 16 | CASSPPVARDKLEQYF | TGTGCCAGCTCACCACCGGTCGCGCGGGATAAACTCGAGCAGTACTTC
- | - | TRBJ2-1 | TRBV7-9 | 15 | CASSLVPEAYNEQFF | TGTGCCAGCAGCTTAGTTCCAGAGGCCTACAATGAGCAGTTCTTC
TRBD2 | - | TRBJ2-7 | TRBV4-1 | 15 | CASSMGSGGSYEQYF | TGCGCCAGCAGCATGGGTAGCGGGGGCTCCTACGAGCAGTACTTC
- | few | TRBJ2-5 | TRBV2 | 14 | CASSPLTSLGTQYF | TGTGCCAGCAGTCCTTTAACTAGCTTAGGGACCCAGTACTTC
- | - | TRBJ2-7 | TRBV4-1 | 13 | CASSQVDRYEQYF | TGCGCCAGCAGCCAAGTGGACAGATACGAGCAGTACTTC
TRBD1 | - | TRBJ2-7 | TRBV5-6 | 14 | CASSLWTGRYEQYF | TGTGCCAGCAGCCTCTGGACAGGACGCTACGAGCAGTACTTC
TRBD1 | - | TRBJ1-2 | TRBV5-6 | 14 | CASSWDRGSYGYTF | TGTGCCAGCAGCTGGGACAGGGGCAGCTATGGCTACACCTTC
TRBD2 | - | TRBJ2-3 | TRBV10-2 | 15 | CASSERGGKADTQYF | TGCGCCAGCAGTGAGCGGGGGGGCAAGGCAGATACGCAGTATTTT
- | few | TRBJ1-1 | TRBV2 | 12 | CASRMGNTEAFF | TGTGCCAGCAGAATGGGGAACACTGAAGCTTTCTTT
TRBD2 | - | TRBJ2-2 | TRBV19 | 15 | CASSPGLAGSGELFF | TGTGCCAGTAGTCCCGGACTAGCGGGATCCGGGGAGCTGTTTTTT
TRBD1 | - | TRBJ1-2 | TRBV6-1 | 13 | CASSEGANYGYTF | TGTGCCAGCAGCGAGGGGGCCAACTATGGCTACACCTTC
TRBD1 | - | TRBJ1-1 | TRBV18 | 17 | CASSRGQGPGMNTEAFF | TGTGCCAGCTCACGCGGACAGGGGCCGGGGATGAACACTGAAGCTTTCTTT
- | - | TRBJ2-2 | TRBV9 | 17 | CASSVEWGPANTGELFF | TGTGCCAGCAGCGTAGAATGGGGGCCGGCGAACACCGGGGAGCTGTTTTTT
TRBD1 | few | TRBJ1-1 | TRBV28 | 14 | CASSSGQGRTEAFF | TGTGCCAGCAGTTCTGGACAGGGTAGAACTGAAGCTTTCTTT
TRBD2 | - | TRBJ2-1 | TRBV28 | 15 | CASSFLGGGYNEQFF | TGTGCCAGCAGTTTCTTGGGCGGGGGCTACAATGAGCAGTTCTTC
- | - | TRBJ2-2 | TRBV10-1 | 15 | CASSETGRNTGELFF | TGCGCCAGCAGTGAGACAGGGAGGAACACCGGGGAGCTGTTTTTT